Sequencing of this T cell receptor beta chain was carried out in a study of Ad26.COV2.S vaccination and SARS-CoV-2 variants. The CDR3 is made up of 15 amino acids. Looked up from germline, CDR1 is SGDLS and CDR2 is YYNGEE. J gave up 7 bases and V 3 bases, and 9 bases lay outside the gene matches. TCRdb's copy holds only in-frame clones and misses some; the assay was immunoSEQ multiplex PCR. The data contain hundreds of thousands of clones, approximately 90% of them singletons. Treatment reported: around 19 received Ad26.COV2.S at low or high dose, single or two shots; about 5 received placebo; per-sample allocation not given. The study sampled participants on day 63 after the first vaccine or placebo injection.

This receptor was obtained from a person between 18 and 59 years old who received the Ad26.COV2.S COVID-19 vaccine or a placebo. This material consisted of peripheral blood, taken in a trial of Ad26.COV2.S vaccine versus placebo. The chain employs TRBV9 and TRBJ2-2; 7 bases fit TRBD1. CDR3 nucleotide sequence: TGTGCCAGCAGCGCAAGACAGGGTCCGAGCGGGGAGCTGTTTTTT. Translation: CASSARQGPSGELFF.